This T cell receptor (beta chain) is from a study of CD8 T cells in ankylosing spondylitis. A single record per CDR3 protein comes from TCRdb applying MiXCR to the 5' RACE reads. The table lists 150,000 or so distinct CDR3 sequences, under 35% of them singletons. The CDR3 runs 16 residues. The V gene's germline CDR1 is DFQATT and CDR2 SNEGSKA (reference sequence). Trimming at V came to 3 bases and at J to 4 bases, leaving 12 bases not matched to a gene. This clonotype is a singleton in its sample. The sample taken for sequencing was synovial fluid, either unsorted or a sorted T cell fraction (not recorded which). The TCR sequence derives from a male donor with ankylosing spondylitis. The chain recombines TRBV20-1 with TRBJ2-3; TRBD2 aligns across 8 bases. CDR3 amino acids: CSASAAGGVAADTQYF. In DNA, the CDR3 is TGCAGTGCTAGCGCCGCCGGGGGGGTAGCGGCAGATACGCAGTATTTT.